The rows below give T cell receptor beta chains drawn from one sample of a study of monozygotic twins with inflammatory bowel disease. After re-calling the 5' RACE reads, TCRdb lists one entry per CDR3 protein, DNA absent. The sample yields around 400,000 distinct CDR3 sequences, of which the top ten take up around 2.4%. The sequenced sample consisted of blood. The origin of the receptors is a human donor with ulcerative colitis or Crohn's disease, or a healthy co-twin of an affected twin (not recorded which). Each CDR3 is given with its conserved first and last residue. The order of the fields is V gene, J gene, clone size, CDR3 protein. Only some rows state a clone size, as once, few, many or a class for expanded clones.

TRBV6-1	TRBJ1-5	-	CASRPGRGWGQPQHF
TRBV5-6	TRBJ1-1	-	CASSLDIRTGAFF
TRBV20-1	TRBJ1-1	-	CKIPGGNTEAFF
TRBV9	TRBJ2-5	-	CASSSPPPGETQYF
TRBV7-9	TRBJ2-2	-	CASSLEFTGELFF
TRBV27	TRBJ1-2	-	CASRGQGNYGYTF
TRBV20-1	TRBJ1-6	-	CSARDPRTGNSPLHF
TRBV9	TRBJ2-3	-	CASSPRGGGADTQYF
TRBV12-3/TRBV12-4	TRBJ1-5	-	CASSPQGGVLQPQHF
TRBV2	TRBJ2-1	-	CASQRLAGENEQFF
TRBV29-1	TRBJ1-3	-	CSVTGTETSGNTIYF
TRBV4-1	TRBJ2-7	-	CASSQESGRPSGEQYF
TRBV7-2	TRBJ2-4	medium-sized	CASSLAAPGLRGNIQYF
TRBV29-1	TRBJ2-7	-	CSVEIRTGGNYEQYF
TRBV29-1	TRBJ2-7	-	CSVEDGDSIKF
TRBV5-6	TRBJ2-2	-	CASSLEPSGANTGELFF
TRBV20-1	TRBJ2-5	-	CSADGQMETQYF
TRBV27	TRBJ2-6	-	CASSFLGNGANVLTF
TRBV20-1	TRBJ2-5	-	CSARYVGGKETQYF
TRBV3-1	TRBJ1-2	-	CASSHEGQGDGYTF
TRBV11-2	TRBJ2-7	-	CASSLDPPGQSEQYF
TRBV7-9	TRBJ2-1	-	CASSLTGTGKNEQFF
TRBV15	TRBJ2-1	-	CATSTRSVNNEQFF
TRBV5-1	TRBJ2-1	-	CASSSGLAGSSYNEQFF
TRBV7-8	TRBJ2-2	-	CASSSRGSQDTGELFF
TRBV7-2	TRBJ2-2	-	CASSPRTLTGELFF
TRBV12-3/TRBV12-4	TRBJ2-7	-	CASSLLESYEQYF
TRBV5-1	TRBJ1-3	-	CASSLYGTGIGNTIYF
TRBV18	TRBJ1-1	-	CASSPIDALNTEAFF
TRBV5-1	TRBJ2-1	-	CASSNGGGQYNEQFF
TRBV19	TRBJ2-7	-	CASSLVGQAYEQYF
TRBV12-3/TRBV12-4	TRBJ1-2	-	CASPPGPNYGYTF
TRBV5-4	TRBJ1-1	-	CASSSSTGLTEAFF
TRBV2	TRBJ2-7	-	CASSEGWEQYF
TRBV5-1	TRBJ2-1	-	CASSLGLADYNEQFF
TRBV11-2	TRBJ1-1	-	CASSLQGGLNTEAFF
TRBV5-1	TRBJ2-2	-	CASSLEANTGELFF
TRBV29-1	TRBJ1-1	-	CSVEDRNTEAFF
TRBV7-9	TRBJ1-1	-	CASSPNKNTEAFF
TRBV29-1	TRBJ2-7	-	CSVEADGPASYEQYF
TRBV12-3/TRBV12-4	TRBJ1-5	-	CASSPTGQGANQPQHF
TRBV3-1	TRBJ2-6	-	CASSQGQSGANVLTF
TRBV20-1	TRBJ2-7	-	CSASGLAGVYEQYF
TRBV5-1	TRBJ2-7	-	CASSLRGADYEQYF
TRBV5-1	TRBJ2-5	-	CASSNSGGPVETQYF
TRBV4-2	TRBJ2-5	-	CASSQEIRGQETQYF
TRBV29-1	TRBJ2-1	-	CSVDPQGWYEQFF